This T cell receptor (beta chain) was sequenced for a study of T cell responses to AZD1222 COVID-19 vaccine. About the study: Second-dose intervals near 4 or 12 weeks were combined. General observations from the study: There were vaccine-associated CD4 TCRs across spike, dominant at 160-218 and 743-854.

TCRdb keeps only in-frame clones here, not all; method: immunoSEQ multiplex PCR. In the table there are 180,000 or so clones, about 88% of which are singletons. This clone was detected only once. The antigen remains unidentified. The CDR3 sequence is 13 residues long. Germline assignment: CDR1 SEHNR and CDR2 FQNEAQ (reference sequence). V was pared by 5 bases and J by 1 base, with 8 bases between. The gene calls are TRBV7-9 and TRBJ1-1; weak D call: TRBD1 (6 bases). The receptor was isolated from an adult in good health. This sample comprised peripheral blood, obtained on day 0 of AZD1222 vaccination. CDR3 sequence (DNA): TGTGCCAGCAGCGTGGGACAGAACACTGAAGCTTTCTTT. Protein: CASSVGQNTEAFF.